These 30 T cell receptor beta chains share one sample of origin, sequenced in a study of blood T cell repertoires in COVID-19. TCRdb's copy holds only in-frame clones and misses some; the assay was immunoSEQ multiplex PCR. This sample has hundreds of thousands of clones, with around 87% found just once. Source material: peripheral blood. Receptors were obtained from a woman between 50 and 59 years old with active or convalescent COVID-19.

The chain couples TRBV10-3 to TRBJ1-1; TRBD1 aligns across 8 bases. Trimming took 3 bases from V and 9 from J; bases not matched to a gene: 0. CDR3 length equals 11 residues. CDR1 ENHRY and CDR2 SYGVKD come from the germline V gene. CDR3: CAISDRGQAFF. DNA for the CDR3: TGTGCCATCAGTGACAGGGGGCAAGCTTTCTTT.

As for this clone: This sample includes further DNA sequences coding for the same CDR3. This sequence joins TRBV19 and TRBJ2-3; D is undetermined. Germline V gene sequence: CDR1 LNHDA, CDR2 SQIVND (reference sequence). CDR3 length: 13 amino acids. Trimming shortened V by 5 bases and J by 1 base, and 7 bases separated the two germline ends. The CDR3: CASSLAGTDTQYF. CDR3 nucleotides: TGTGCCAGTAGTCTGGCAGGCACAGATACGCAGTATTTT.

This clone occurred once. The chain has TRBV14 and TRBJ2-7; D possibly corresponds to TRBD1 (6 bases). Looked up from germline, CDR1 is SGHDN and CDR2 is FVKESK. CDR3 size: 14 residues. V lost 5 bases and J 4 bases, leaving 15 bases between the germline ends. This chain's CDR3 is CASSNRVPYYEQYF. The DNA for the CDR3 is TGTGCCAGCAGCAACAGGGTTCCGTATTACGAGCAGTACTTC.

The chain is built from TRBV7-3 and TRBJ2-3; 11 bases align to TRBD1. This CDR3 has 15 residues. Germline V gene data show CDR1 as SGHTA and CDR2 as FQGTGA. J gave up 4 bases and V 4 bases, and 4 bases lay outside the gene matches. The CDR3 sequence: CASSWTGGASDTQYF. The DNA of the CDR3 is TGTGCCAGCAGCTGGACAGGGGGCGCCTCAGATACGCAGTATTTT.

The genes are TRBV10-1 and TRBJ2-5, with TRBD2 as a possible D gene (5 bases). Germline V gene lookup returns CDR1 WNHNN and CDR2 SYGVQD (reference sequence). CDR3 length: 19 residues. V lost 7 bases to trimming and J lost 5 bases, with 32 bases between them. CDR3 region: CASTRTEEVLGLVEETQYF. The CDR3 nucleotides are TGCGCCAGCACCCGTACTGAGGAGGTTCTTGGCCTTGTCGAGGAGACCCAGTACTTC.

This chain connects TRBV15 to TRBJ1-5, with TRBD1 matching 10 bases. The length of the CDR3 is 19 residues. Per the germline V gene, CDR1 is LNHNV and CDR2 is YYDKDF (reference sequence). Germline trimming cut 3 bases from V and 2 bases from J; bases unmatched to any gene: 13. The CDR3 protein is CATSSDRGLGLSGNQPQHF. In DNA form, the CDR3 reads TGTGCCACCAGCAGTGACAGGGGGCTGGGACTTTCGGGCAATCAGCCCCAGCATTTT.

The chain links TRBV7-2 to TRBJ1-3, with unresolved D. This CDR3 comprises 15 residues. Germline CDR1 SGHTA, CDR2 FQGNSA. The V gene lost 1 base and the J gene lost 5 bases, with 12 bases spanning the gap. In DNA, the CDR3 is TGTGCCAGCAGCTTAGAGGAGGGAACCCGAAACACCATATATTTT. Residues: CASSLEEGTRNTIYF. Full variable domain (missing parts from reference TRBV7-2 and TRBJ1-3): GAGVSQSPSNKVTEKGKDVELRCDPISGHTALYWYRQSLGQGLEFLIYFQGNSAPDKSGLPSDRFSAERTGGSVSTLTIQRTQQEDSAVYLCASSLEEGTRNTIYFGEGSWLTVV.

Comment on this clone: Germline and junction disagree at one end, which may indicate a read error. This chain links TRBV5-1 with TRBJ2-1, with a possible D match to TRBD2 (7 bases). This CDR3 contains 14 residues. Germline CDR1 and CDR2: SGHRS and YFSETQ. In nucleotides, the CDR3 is TGCGCCAGTAGCTCGGGGGGCGGGTACAATGAGCAGTTCTTC. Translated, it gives CASSSGGGYNEQFF.

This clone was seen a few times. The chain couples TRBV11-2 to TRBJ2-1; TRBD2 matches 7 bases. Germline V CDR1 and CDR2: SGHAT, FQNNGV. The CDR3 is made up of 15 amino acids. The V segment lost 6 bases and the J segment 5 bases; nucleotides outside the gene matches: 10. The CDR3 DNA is TGTGCCAGCAGTCGGAATTTAGCGGGCAACAATGAGCAGTTCTTC. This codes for CASSRNLAGNNEQFF.

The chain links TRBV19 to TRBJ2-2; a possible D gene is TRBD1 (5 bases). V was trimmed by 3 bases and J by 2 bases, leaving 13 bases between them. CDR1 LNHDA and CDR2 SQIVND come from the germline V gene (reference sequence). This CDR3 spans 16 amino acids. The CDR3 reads CASSIFRVYNTGELFF. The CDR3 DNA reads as TGTGCCAGTAGTATCTTCAGGGTATACAACACCGGGGAGCTGTTTTTT. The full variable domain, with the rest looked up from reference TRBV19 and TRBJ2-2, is DGGITQSPKYLFRKEGQNVTLSCEQNLNHDAMYWYRQDPGQGLRLIYYSQIVNDFQKGDIAEGYSVSREKKESFPLTVTSAQKNPTAFYLCASSIFRVYNTGELFFGEGSRLTVL.

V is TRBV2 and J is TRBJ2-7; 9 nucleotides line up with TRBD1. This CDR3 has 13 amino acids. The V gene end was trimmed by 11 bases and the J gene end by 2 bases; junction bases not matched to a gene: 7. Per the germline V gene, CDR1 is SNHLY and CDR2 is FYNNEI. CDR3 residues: CAGGQGSTYEQYF. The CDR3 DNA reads TGTGCCGGGGGACAGGGCTCGACCTACGAGCAGTACTTC. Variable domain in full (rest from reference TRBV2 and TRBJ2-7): EPEVTQTPSHQVTQMGQEVILRCVPISNHLYFYWYRQILGQKVEFLVSFYNNEISEKSEIFDDQFSVERPDGSNFTLKIRSTKLEDSAMYFCAGGQGSTYEQYFGPGTRLTVT.

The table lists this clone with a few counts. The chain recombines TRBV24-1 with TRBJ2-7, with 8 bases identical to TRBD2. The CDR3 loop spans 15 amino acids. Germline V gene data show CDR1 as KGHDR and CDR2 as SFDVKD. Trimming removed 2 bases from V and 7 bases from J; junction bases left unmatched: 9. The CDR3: CATSDSQRESREQYF. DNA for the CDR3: TGTGCCACCAGTGATTCCCAGCGGGAGTCGCGGGAGCAGTACTTC.

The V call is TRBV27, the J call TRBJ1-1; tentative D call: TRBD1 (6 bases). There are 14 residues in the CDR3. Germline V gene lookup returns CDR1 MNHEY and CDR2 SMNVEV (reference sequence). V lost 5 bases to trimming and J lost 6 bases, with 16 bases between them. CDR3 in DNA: TGTGCCAGCAGTCCACAACAGGGTTACGCTGAAGCTTTCTTT. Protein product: CASSPQQGYAEAFF.

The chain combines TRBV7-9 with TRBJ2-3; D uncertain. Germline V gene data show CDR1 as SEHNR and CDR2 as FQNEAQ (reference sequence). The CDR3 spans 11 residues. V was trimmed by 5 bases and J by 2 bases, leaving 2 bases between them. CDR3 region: CASSHTDTQYF. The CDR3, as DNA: TGTGCCAGCAGCCACACAGATACGCAGTATTTT.

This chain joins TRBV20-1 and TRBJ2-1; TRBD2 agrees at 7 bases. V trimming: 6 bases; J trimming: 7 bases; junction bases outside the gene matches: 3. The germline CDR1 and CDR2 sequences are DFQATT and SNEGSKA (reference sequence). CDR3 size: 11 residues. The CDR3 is CSATSENEQFF. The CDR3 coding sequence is TGCAGTGCCACTAGCGAGAATGAGCAGTTCTTC.

In DNA, the CDR3 is TGTGCCAGCAGCCCTTCGGGGTGGGCGGGCACAGATACGCAGTATTTT. It specifies CASSPSGWAGTDTQYF. V usage is TRBV11-2 and J usage is TRBJ2-3; D is possibly TRBD2 (5 bases). Trimming took 5 bases from V and 1 from J, leaving 16 bases between them. The CDR3 covers 16 residues. CDR1 and CDR2 from the germline V gene are SGHAT and FQNNGV.

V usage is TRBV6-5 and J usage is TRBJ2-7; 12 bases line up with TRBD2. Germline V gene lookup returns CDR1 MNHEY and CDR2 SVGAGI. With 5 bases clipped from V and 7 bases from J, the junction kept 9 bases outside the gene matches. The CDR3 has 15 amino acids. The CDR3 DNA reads TGTGCCAGCAGTCGAACCGGGACTAGCGGGCTAGAGCAGTACTTC. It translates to CASSRTGTSGLEQYF.

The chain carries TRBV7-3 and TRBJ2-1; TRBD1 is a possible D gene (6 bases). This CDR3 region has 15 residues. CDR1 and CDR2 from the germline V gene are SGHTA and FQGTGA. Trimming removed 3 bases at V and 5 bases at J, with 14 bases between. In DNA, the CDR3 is TGTGCCAGCAGCTTGTTTGGGACAAGGGACAATGAGCAGTTCTTC. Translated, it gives CASSLFGTRDNEQFF.

The CDR3 DNA reads as TGTGCCAGCAGTCCAGGTGGACAGGGGGCTCCAAACTACGAGCAGTACTTC. Its protein product is CASSPGGQGAPNYEQYF. The rearrangement uses TRBV28 and TRBJ2-7; 11 nucleotides line up with TRBD1. Germline CDR1 reads MDHEN; CDR2 reads SYDVKM. The CDR3 has 17 amino acids. V lost 5 bases and J lost 3; bases outside the gene matches: 12.

The CDR3 loop reads CASSYEEVSTEAFF. In DNA form, the CDR3 reads TGTGCCAGCAGTTACGAAGAGGTGAGCACTGAAGCTTTCTTT. This chain links TRBV6-2 or TRBV6-3 with TRBJ1-1; no firm D call. Trimming took off 2 bases at V and 4 bases at J, with 11 bases between the two ends. CDR3 length: 14 residues. Germline loops: CDR1 MNHEY, CDR2 SVGEGT.

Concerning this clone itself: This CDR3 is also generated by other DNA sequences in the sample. The CDR3 spells CASSLQGNTEAFF. CDR3 nucleotides: TGTGCCAGCAGCTTGCAGGGAAACACTGAAGCTTTCTTT. This chain links TRBV5-4 with TRBJ1-1; TRBD1 is a possible D gene (5 bases). This CDR3 has 13 residues. Per the germline V gene, CDR1 is SGHNT and CDR2 is YYREEE (reference sequence). V was pared by 1 base and J by 2 bases, with 6 bases between.

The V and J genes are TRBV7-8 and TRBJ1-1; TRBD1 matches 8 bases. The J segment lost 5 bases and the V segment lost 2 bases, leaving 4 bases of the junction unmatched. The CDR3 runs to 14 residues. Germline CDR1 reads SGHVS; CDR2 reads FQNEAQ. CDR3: CASSLPGGVTEAFF. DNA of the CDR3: TGTGCCAGCAGCTTACCAGGGGGCGTGACTGAAGCTTTCTTT.

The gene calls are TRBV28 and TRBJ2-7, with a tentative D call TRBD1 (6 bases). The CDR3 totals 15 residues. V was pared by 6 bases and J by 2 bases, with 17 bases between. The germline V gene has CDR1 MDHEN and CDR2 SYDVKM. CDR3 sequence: CASSYPGHQTYEQYF. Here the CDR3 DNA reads TGTGCCAGCAGCTATCCGGGACACCAAACCTACGAGCAGTACTTC.

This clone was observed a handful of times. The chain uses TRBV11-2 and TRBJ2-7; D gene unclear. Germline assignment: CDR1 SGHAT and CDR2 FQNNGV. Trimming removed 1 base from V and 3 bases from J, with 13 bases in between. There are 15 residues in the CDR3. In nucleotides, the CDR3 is TGTGCCAGCAGCTTAGGTGCAGGCGAGCTCTACGAGCAGTACTTC. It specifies CASSLGAGELYEQYF.

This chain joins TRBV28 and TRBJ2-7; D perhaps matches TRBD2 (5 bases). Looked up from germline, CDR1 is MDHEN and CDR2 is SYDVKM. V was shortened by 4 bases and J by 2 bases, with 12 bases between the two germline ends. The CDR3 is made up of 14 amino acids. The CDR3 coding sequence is TGTGCCAGCAGTTCCGCCGGAGGACCCTACGAGCAGTACTTC. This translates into CASSSAGGPYEQYF.

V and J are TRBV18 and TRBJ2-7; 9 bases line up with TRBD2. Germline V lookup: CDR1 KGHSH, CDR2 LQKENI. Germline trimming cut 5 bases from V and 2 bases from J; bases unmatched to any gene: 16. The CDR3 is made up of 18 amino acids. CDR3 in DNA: TGTGCCAGCTCATCACAAGCCCTAGGACTAGCGATCACCTACGAGCAGTACTTC. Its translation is CASSSQALGLAITYEQYF.

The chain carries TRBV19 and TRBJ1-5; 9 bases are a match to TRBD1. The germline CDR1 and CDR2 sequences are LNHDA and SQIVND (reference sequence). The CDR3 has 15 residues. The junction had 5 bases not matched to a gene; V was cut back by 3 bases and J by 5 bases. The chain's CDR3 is CASSMETGGHQPQHF. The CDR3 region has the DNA TGTGCCAGTAGTATGGAGACAGGGGGACATCAGCCCCAGCATTTT.

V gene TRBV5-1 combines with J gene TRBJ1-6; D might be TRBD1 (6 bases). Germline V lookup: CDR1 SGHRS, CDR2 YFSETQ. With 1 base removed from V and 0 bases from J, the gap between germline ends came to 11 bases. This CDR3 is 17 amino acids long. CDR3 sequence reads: CASSLPAGDSYNSPLHF. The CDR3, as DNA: TGCGCCAGCAGCTTGCCGGCAGGGGACTCCTATAATTCACCCCTCCACTTT.

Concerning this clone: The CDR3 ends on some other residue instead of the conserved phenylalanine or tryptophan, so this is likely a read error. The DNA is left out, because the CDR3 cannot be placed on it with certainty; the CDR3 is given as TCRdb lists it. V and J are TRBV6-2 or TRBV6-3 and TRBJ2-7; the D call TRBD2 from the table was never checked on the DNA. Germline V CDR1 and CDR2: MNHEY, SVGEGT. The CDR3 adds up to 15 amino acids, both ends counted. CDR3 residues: CASSYPAVIAGGTSL.

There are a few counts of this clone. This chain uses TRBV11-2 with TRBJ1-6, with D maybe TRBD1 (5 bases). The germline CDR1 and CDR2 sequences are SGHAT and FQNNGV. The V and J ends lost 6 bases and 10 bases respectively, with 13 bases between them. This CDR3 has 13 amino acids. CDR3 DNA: TGTGCCAGCAGTTCCTCAGGGAAATCACCCCTCCACTTT. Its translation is CASSSSGKSPLHF. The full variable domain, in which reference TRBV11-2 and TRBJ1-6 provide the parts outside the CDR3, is EAGVAQSPRYKIIEKRQSVAFWCNPISGHATLYWYQQILGQGPKLLIQFQNNGVVDDSQLPKDRFSAERLKGVDSTLKIQPAKLEDSAVYLCASSSSGKSPLHFGNGTRLTVT.